The T cell receptor beta chain under discussion was sequenced for a study of blood T cell repertoires in COVID-19. The wider study: The United States, Italy and Spain supplied acute and convalescent COVID-19 samples.

The table lists this clone with a count of one. Some clones are missing from TCRdb's copy, which holds only in-frame ones; the method was immunoSEQ multiplex PCR. The sample has over 300,000 clones, around 83% seen once; the top ten hold approximately 1.3%. Sequenced: peripheral blood. The clonotype originates from a woman in her fifties or sixties with acute or convalescent COVID-19.

CDR3 protein: CASSLQGNNQPQHF. CDR3 nucleotide sequence: TGTGCCAGCTCCCTACAGGGAAACAATCAGCCCCAGCATTTT. This chain uses TRBV18 with TRBJ1-5, with a tentative D call TRBD1 (6 bases). The CDR3 totals 14 residues. V lost 6 bases to trimming and J lost 3 bases, with 12 bases between them. Germline CDR1 and CDR2: KGHSH and LQKENI.